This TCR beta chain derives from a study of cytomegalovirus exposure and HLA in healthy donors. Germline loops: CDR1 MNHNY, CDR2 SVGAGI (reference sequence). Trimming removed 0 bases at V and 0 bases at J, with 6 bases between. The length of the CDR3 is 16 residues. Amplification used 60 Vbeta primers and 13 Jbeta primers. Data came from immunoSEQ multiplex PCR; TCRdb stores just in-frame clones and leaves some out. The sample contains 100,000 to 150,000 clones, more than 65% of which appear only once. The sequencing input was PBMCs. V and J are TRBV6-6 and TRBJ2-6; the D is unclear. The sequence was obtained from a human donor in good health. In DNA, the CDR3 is TGTGCCAGCAGTTACTCGCGCAACTCTGGGGCCAACGTCCTGACTTTC. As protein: CASSYSRNSGANVLTF.